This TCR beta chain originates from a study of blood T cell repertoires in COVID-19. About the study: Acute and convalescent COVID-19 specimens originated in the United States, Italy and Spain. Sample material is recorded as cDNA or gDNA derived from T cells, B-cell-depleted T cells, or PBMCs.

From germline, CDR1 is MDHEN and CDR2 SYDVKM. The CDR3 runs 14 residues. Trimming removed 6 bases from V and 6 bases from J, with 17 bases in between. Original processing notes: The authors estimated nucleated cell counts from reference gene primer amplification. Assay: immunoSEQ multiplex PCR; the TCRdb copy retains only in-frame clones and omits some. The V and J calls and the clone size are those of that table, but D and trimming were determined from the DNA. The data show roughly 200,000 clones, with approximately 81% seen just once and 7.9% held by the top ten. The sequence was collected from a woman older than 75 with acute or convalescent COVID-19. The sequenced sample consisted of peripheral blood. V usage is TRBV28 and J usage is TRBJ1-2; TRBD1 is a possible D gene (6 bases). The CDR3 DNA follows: TGTGCCAGCAGGTCGACAGGAAATGGGGATGGCTACACCTTC. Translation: CASRSTGNGDGYTF.